The 26 T cell receptor beta chains reported below all come from one sample, sequenced in a study of T cells in localized non-small cell lung cancer. Libraries were prepared by immunoSEQ multiplex PCR; TCRdb keeps only in-frame clonotypes and omits some of them. The table records around 78,000 clones, 65% to 85% of them present only once. Sequenced material: peripheral blood, taken before any cancer treatment. The receptors were gathered from a female donor at least 60 years old with stage I lung adenocarcinoma.

This clone has only one observation. The chain uses TRBV5-1 and TRBJ2-3, with TRBD1 identical over 9 bases. The V and J ends lost 3 bases and 1 base, in that order; junction bases with no gene match: 6. This CDR3 contains 16 residues. CDR1 is SGHRS, CDR2 YFSETQ, per germline. The CDR3: CASSSRDRDGTDTQYF. The CDR3 coding sequence is TGCGCCAGCAGCTCGAGGGACAGGGACGGCACAGATACGCAGTATTTT.

J is TRBJ2-1 and V is TRBV2, with no clear D. The CDR3 length is 10 residues. The ends were cut back, 4 bases at V and 10 bases at J, with 5 bases in the middle. Germline V gene lookup returns CDR1 SNHLY and CDR2 FYNNEI. DNA of the CDR3: TGTGCCAGCAGTGTGAGGGAGCAGTTCTTC. This sequence encodes CASSVREQFF. Using reference TRBV2 and TRBJ2-1 for the parts outside the CDR3, the full variable domain is EPEVTQTPSHQVTQMGQEVILRCVPISNHLYFYWYRQILGQKVEFLVSFYNNEISEKSEIFDDQFSVERPDGSNFTLKIRSTKLEDSAMYFCASSVREQFFGPGTRLTVL.

CDR3 in amino acids: CAWSAGRKNTEAFF. The CDR3 DNA reads as TGTGCCTGGAGCGCCGGACGGAAAAACACTGAAGCTTTCTTT. The gene calls are TRBV30 and TRBJ1-1; D is unclear. The V gene's germline CDR1 is GTSNPN and CDR2 SVGIG (reference sequence). V lost 3 bases and J 2 bases, leaving 13 bases between the germline ends. The CDR3 runs 14 residues. The full variable domain, with the rest looked up from reference TRBV30 and TRBJ1-1, is SQTIHQWPATLVQPVGSPLSLECTVEGTSNPNLYWYRQAAGRGLQLLFYSVGIGQISSEVPQNLSASRPQDRQFILSSKKLLLSDSGFYLCAWSAGRKNTEAFFGQGTRLTVV.

V usage is TRBV7-3 and J usage is TRBJ2-7, with 9 bases aligning to TRBD1. J lost 3 bases, V lost 5 bases, and 5 bases had no gene match. The CDR3 spans 14 residues. The germline V gene has CDR1 SGHTA and CDR2 FQGTGA. The CDR3 sequence: CASSPTGGGYEQYF. The CDR3 DNA sequence: TGTGCCAGCAGCCCGACAGGGGGTGGCTACGAGCAGTACTTC.

This clone was detected only a few times. The chain links TRBV9 to TRBJ1-2, with D perhaps matching TRBD1 (6 bases). The germline CDR1 and CDR2 sequences are SGDLS and YYNGEE. CDR3 length equals 15 residues. Trimming shortened V by 4 bases and J by 4 bases, and 17 bases separated the two germline ends. The CDR3 DNA reads as TGTGCCAGCAGCTCTAGACAGGCCAAGGGCTATGGCTACACCTTC. Translation: CASSSRQAKGYGYTF. Full variable domain (rest looked up from reference TRBV9 and TRBJ1-2): DSGVTQTPKHLITATGQRVTLRCSPRSGDLSVYWYQQSLDQGLQFLIQYYNGEERAKGNILERFSAQQFPDLHSELNLSSLELGDSALYFCASSSRQAKGYGYTFGSGTRLTVV.

J is TRBJ1-2 and V is TRBV6-5, with 9 bases aligning to TRBD1. This CDR3 is 15 amino acids long. Germline CDR1 reads MNHEY; CDR2 reads SVGAGI. The ends lost 5 bases at V and 3 bases at J; junction bases unmatched: 7. As DNA, the CDR3 is TGTGCCAGCAGTCTCGGACAGGGGAAGGACTATGGCTACACCTTC. Translated, it gives CASSLGQGKDYGYTF.

The chain is built from TRBV6-5 and TRBJ2-1; no reliable D call. The V and J ends lost 8 bases and 5 bases respectively, with 7 bases between them. The CDR3 loop spans 11 amino acids. Per the germline V gene, CDR1 is MNHEY and CDR2 is SVGAGI. The CDR3 protein is CASDWDNEQFF. The CDR3 bases are TGTGCCAGCGATTGGGACAATGAGCAGTTCTTC.

V and J are TRBV7-8 and TRBJ1-5; 7 bases match TRBD1. V was pared by 6 bases and J by 5 bases, with 13 bases of the junction left unmatched. Germline V gene sequence: CDR1 SGHVS, CDR2 FQNEAQ. This CDR3 region has 16 residues. The CDR3 DNA sequence: TGTGCCAGCAGTTTCCGAGAAGGGGGCGCGGATCAGCCCCAGCATTTT. Protein: CASSFREGGADQPQHF.

This clone was counted once. The chain couples TRBV7-2 to TRBJ2-5, with TRBD1 identical over 7 bases. The germline gives CDR1 SGHTA, CDR2 FQGNSA. With V trimmed by 5 bases and J by 1 base, 7 bases remained unmatched. The CDR3 length is 15 residues. DNA of the CDR3: TGTGCCAGCAGCATACAGGGGTGGTCCCAAGAGACCCAGTACTTC. Its protein product is CASSIQGWSQETQYF.

The chain couples TRBV7-9 to TRBJ1-3, with D tentatively TRBD1 (6 bases). CDR3 length equals 16 residues. The ends were cut back, 4 bases at V and 0 bases at J, with 13 bases in the middle. CDR1 and CDR2 from the germline V gene are SEHNR and FQNEAQ (reference sequence). The CDR3 here is CASSSGVADSGNTIYF. CDR3 nucleotide sequence: TGTGCCAGCAGCTCAGGGGTGGCAGACTCTGGAAACACCATATATTTT.

V usage is TRBV27 and J usage is TRBJ2-5; D gene uncertain. V lost 5 bases to trimming and J lost 7 bases, with 8 bases between them. Germline V lookup: CDR1 MNHEY, CDR2 SMNVEV (reference sequence). The length of the CDR3 is 11 residues. CDR3 sequence: CASSTAGTQYF. Written as DNA, the CDR3 is TGTGCCAGCAGTACCGCCGGGACCCAGTACTTC.

This clone was counted only a few times. V is TRBV7-2 and J is TRBJ2-2; no clear D. Germline V gene data show CDR1 as SGHTA and CDR2 as FQGNSA. The CDR3 loop spans 15 amino acids. The V gene lost 1 base and the J gene lost 3 bases, with 9 bases spanning the gap. This chain's CDR3 is CASSLVRQDTGELFF. Written as DNA, the CDR3 is TGTGCCAGCAGCTTAGTGCGGCAGGACACCGGGGAGCTGTTTTTT.

This clone appeared once. The chain uses TRBV5-1 and TRBJ2-3, with D perhaps matching TRBD1 (6 bases). Germline lookup yields CDR1 SGHRS and CDR2 YFSETQ. Trimming left V 1 base short and J 3 bases short, with 12 bases between. This CDR3 contains 15 residues. As DNA, the CDR3 is TGCGCCAGCAGCTTGCGGGGCGGACAGACAGATACGCAGTATTTT. It codes for CASSLRGGQTDTQYF.

The V gene is TRBV19, the J gene TRBJ2-7, with 9 bases matching TRBD2. V was clipped by 3 bases and J by 0 bases; unmatched bases: 3. In germline, CDR1 is LNHDA, CDR2 SQIVND (reference sequence). This CDR3 comprises 15 residues. CDR3: CASSMTSGSSYEQYF. As DNA, the CDR3 is TGTGCCAGTAGTATGACTAGCGGAAGCTCCTACGAGCAGTACTTC.

This chain links TRBV7-2 with TRBJ1-4, with a weak D call TRBD1 (5 bases). The germline CDR1 and CDR2 sequences are SGHTA and FQGNSA. V was pared by 3 bases and J by 7 bases, with 12 bases between. The CDR3 is 14 amino acids. The CDR3: CASSLGGVGEKLFF. CDR3 nucleotides: TGTGCCAGCAGCTTGGGAGGGGTGGGTGAAAAACTGTTTTTT.

The gene calls are TRBV6-4 and TRBJ1-1; TRBD1 matches 7 bases. V dropped 5 bases and J dropped 5; count of bases not matched to a gene: 11. The CDR3 sequence is 15 residues long. Germline values: CDR1 MRHNA, CDR2 SNTAGT. CDR3 sequence (DNA): TGTGCCAGCAGTACCGAGCAGGGGGGCGGGACTGAAGCTTTCTTT. It yields the protein CASSTEQGGGTEAFF.

The chain is built from TRBV15 and TRBJ1-3; D not resolved. Germline V gene sequence: CDR1 LNHNV, CDR2 YYDKDF (reference sequence). V was clipped by 0 bases and J by 0 bases, with 6 bases between them. CDR3 length: 15 residues. CDR3 loop: CATSRDRSSGNTIYF. CDR3 sequence (DNA): TGTGCCACCAGCAGAGACAGGAGCTCTGGAAACACCATATATTTT.

The DNA for the CDR3 is TGTGCCAGTAGTATTCGGGGGACAGATACGCAGTATTTT. It specifies CASSIRGTDTQYF. The V gene is TRBV19, the J gene TRBJ2-3; D might be TRBD2 (6 bases). The CDR3 runs to 13 residues. The ends were cut back, 3 bases at V and 3 bases at J, with 7 bases in the middle. CDR1 is LNHDA and CDR2 is SQIVND in the germline V gene (reference sequence).

V gene TRBV28 combines with J gene TRBJ2-3; D possibly corresponds to TRBD2 (6 bases). The CDR3 covers 14 residues. CDR1 is MDHEN and CDR2 is SYDVKM in the germline V gene. V was trimmed by 6 bases and J by 4 bases, leaving 14 bases between them. In nucleotides, the CDR3 is TGTGCCAGCAGGGGACTTAGCCAGTCAGATACGCAGTATTTT. This sequence encodes CASRGLSQSDTQYF.

The chain's CDR3 is CASSEAAGNQPQHF. CDR3 nucleotide sequence: TGTGCCAGCAGTGAAGCTGCGGGGAATCAGCCCCAGCATTTT. The chain couples TRBV6-1 to TRBJ1-5; D ambiguous. From germline, CDR1 is MNHNS and CDR2 SASEGT. CDR3 length equals 14 residues. The V end lost 0 bases, the J end lost 4 bases, and 7 bases lay between the germline ends.

V is TRBV2 and J is TRBJ2-3; 9 bases fit TRBD2. The CDR3 sequence is 15 residues long. The V and J ends lost 7 bases and 4 bases, in that order; junction bases with no gene match: 9. Germline CDR1 SNHLY, CDR2 FYNNEI. Written as DNA, the CDR3 is TGTGCCAGCACTGGACTAGCGTATGGTGCAGATACGCAGTATTTT. Its protein product is CASTGLAYGADTQYF.

The chain recombines TRBV6-5 with TRBJ2-5; 7 bases match TRBD2. This CDR3 comprises 16 residues. In germline, CDR1 is MNHEY, CDR2 SVGAGI. V lost 0 bases to trimming and J lost 5 bases; unmatched junction nucleotides: 9. Here the CDR3 reads CASSYSWAGVRETQYF. The CDR3 nucleotides read TGTGCCAGCAGTTACTCTTGGGCGGGAGTTCGGGAGACCCAGTACTTC.

Concerning this clone: Other DNA sequences in the same sample also yield this CDR3. The chain has TRBV7-9 and TRBJ1-4; D is undetermined. The CDR3 consists of 11 residues. CDR1 and CDR2 (germline): SEHNR, FQNEAQ (reference sequence). Trimming removed 3 bases at V and 7 bases at J, with 3 bases between. The chain's CDR3 is CASSLSEKLFF. In DNA form, the CDR3 reads TGTGCCAGCAGCTTGTCTGAAAAACTGTTTTTT.

V gene TRBV5-1 combines with J gene TRBJ2-5; D is possibly TRBD2 (5 bases). From germline, CDR1 is SGHRS and CDR2 YFSETQ. The CDR3 contains 16 residues. V lost 0 bases and J lost 4, with 16 bases in between. The CDR3 loop reads CASSLGVSAGGETQYF. For the CDR3, the DNA is TGCGCCAGCAGCTTGGGTGTATCGGCAGGAGGAGAGACCCAGTACTTC.

V gene TRBV18 combines with J gene TRBJ1-1, with D tentatively TRBD1 (6 bases). The CDR3 extends over 15 amino acids. Germline assignment: CDR1 KGHSH and CDR2 LQKENI. V lost 3 bases and J lost 8, with 19 bases in between. CDR3 sequence (DNA): TGTGCCAGCTCACCGAGCGTCCAGGGGCTGAGCGAAGCTTTCTTT. Its protein product is CASSPSVQGLSEAFF. Full variable domain (outside the CDR3, taken from reference TRBV18 and TRBJ1-1): NAGVMQNPRHLVRRRGQEARLRCSPMKGHSHVYWYRQLPEEGLKFMVYLQKENIIDESGMPKERFSAEFPKEGPSILRIQQVVRGDSAAYFCASSPSVQGLSEAFFGQGTRLTVV.

This clone is medium-sized. The chain has TRBV9 and TRBJ1-4, with 9 bases lining up with TRBD1. This CDR3 has 17 amino acids. In germline, CDR1 is SGDLS, CDR2 YYNGEE. J was trimmed by 8 bases and V by 4 bases; bases with no gene match: 15. CDR3 DNA: TGTGCCAGCAGCCCTGGGACAGGGCTACTAGGGGAGGAAAAACTGTTTTTT. Amino acid sequence: CASSPGTGLLGEEKLFF.